Listed here are 16 T cell receptor delta chains from one sample, sequenced in a study of gamma-delta chains in newborns, infants, children. TCRdb re-analyzed the reads via CATT. The sample holds fewer than 4,500 delta-chain clones, 0.6% to 0.65% seen once. Sequencing used blood. The receptors stem from a child who was a newborn, infant or young child, either healthy, febrile or measles-vaccinated (not recorded which).

This clone was observed a few times. This is likely an artifact of a read error, given a far larger clone one base away. Other DNA sequences in this specimen translate into the identical CDR3. The chain uses TRDV2 and TRDJ2, with 11 bases fitting TRDD3. Germline V lookup: CDR1 GEAIGNYY, CDR2 EKD. The CDR3 spans 18 residues. The chain's CDR3 is CACDTLGDTKALTAQLFF. CDR3 DNA sequence: TGTGCCTGTGACACCCTGGGGGATACCAAGGCTTTAACAGCACAACTCTTCTTT.

In the case of this clone: The protein TCRdb gives is from a much larger clone and does not agree with this DNA's translation at residue 14, likely a read error; the protein shown here comes from the DNA. The J gene is TRDJ3, the V gene TRDV2, with TRDD3 matching over 10 bases. There are 16 residues in the CDR3. In germline, CDR1 is GEAIGNYY, CDR2 EKD. CDR3 in DNA: TGTGCCTGTGACGTACTGGGGGATTGGGACACCCGACAGGTGTTTTTC. Its translation is CACDVLGDWDTRQVFF.

The sample holds a few counts of this clone. TCRdb assigns this DNA the protein of a much larger clone, which departs from its translation at residue 13; this likely reflects a read error, and the protein shown comes from translating the DNA. J is TRDJ3 and V is TRDV2, with 13 bases matching TRDD3. The germline CDR1 and CDR2 sequences are GEAIGNYY and EKD. The CDR3 has 19 amino acids. The CDR3 region is CACDVLGDTRSWYTRQMFF. The CDR3 DNA reads TGTGCCTGTGACGTACTGGGGGATACGCGCTCCTGGTACACCCGACAGATGTTTTTC.

This clone was recorded a few times. The mismatch at residue 12 between this DNA's translation and the TCRdb protein of a much larger clone likely reflects a read error; the protein shown is translated from the DNA. This chain uses TRDV2 with TRDJ2; the D gene is possibly TRDD3 (5 bases). Germline V gene lookup returns CDR1 GEAIGNYY and CDR2 EKD. The CDR3 is 15 amino acids. The CDR3 here is CACVLKGGVTARLFF. The CDR3 bases are TGTGCCTGTGTCCTCAAGGGTGGGGTGACAGCACGACTCTTCTTT.

This clone was seen only a few times. TCRdb shows a much larger clone's protein in place of this DNA's translation, and the two differ at residue 10, likely through a read error; the protein shown is translated from the DNA. The chain links TRDV2 to TRDJ3, with D possibly matching TRDD3 (6 bases). The CDR3 is 16 amino acids. Germline values: CDR1 GEAIGNYY, CDR2 EKD. In nucleotides, the CDR3 is TGTGCCTGTGACACGGTGGATACCTGGGGCACCCGACAGATGTTTTTC. Its translation: CACDTVDTWGTRQMFF.

Note on this clone: The protein that TCRdb holds for this DNA derives from a much larger clone and differs from the translated DNA at residue 13, which likely indicates a read error; the protein shown here is translated from the DNA. CDR3 residues: CACDTYWGIQSSGDTRQMFF. CDR3 nucleotide sequence: TGTGCCTGTGACACTTACTGGGGGATCCAAAGCTCCGGGGACACCCGACAGATGTTTTTC. The chain couples TRDV2 to TRDJ3, with TRDD3 matching over 10 bases. The CDR3 is 20 residues long. Germline V gene lookup returns CDR1 GEAIGNYY and CDR2 EKD.

This clone was detected a few times. TCRdb has a much larger clone's protein, which differs at residue 7 from the translation of this DNA, likely because of a read error; what is shown is the protein translated from the DNA. The chain couples TRDV2 to TRDJ3; no firm D call. The CDR3 has 17 amino acids. Trimming stripped 1 base from V and 0 bases from J, with 9 bases between. CDR1 GEAIGNYY and CDR2 EKD come from the germline V gene. CDR3 nucleotides: TGTGCCTGTGACACTGGGAGATACTCCTGGGACACCCGACAGATGTTTTTC. Its protein product is CACDTGRYSWDTRQMFF.

This clone has more than one count but fewer than ten. TCRdb's protein for this DNA is that of a much larger clone and differs from the translation at residue 12, likely a read error; the protein shown is the DNA translation. The CDR3 region has the DNA TGTGCCTGTGACACCGGGGGTATGACAGCACAACCCTTCTTT. Protein product: CACDTGGMTAQPFF. This chain links TRDV2 with TRDJ2; weak D call: TRDD3 (5 bases). Germline loops: CDR1 GEAIGNYY, CDR2 EKD. The length of the CDR3 is 14 residues.

This clone was counted between two and nine times. One junction end does not reproduce the germline sequence, and a read error may be involved. V and J are TRDV1 and TRDJ2; D is perhaps TRDD3 (10 bases). Germline V gene sequence: CDR1 TSWWSYY, CDR2 QGS. The CDR3 consists of 20 residues. CDR3 protein: CALGEHLPTGGCPLTAQLFF. The CDR3 DNA follows: TGTGCCCTTGGGGAACACCTTCCTACTGGGGGATGCCCTTTGACAGCACAACTCTTCTTT.

A remark on this clone: This DNA translates differently at residue 4 from the TCRdb protein, which is that of a much larger clone; a read error is likely, and the protein shown is the DNA's own translation. The chain joins TRDV2 to TRDJ1; 9 nucleotides match TRDD3. Germline V gene lookup returns CDR1 GEAIGNYY and CDR2 EKD. The CDR3 consists of 15 residues. Trimming cost V 5 bases and J 0 bases; bases outside gene matches: 6. This CDR3 reads CACGSLGEYTDKLIF. In nucleotides, the CDR3 is TGTGCCTGTGGCTCACTGGGGGAGTACACCGATAAACTCATCTTT.

As concerns this clone: TCRdb's listed protein matches a much larger clone and diverges from this DNA's translation at residue 15, likely through a read error; the protein shown comes from the DNA. The chain uses TRDV2 and TRDJ3, with TRDD3 matching over 7 bases. In germline, CDR1 is GEAIGNYY, CDR2 EKD. This CDR3 comprises 18 residues. CDR3 residues: CACDLVVLGSWDTRRMFF. DNA of the CDR3: TGTGCCTGTGACCTCGTCGTACTGGGGTCCTGGGACACCCGACGGATGTTTTTC.

Points on this clone: TCRdb has a much larger clone's protein, which differs at residue 12 from the translation of this DNA, likely because of a read error; what is shown is the protein translated from the DNA. The V gene is TRDV2, the J gene TRDJ3, with 12 bases identical to TRDD3. This CDR3 has 18 amino acids. Germline lookup yields CDR1 GEAIGNYY and CDR2 EKD. As DNA, the CDR3 is TGTGCCTGTGACGTCTTACTGGGGGATACCTGGGGCACCCGACAGATGTTTTTC. Its protein is CACDVLLGDTWGTRQMFF.

Worth noting for this clone: The protein that TCRdb holds for this DNA derives from a much larger clone and differs from the translated DNA at residue 13, which likely indicates a read error; the protein shown here is translated from the DNA. This sequence joins TRDV1 and TRDJ1, with no clear D. Between the trimmed V and J ends, which lost 0 bases and 0 bases, there was a span of 23 bases. The CDR3 consists of 20 residues. Germline V lookup: CDR1 TSWWSYY, CDR2 QGS. CDR3 sequence reads: CALGELVMATYSAYTDKLIF. Here the CDR3 DNA reads TGTGCTCTTGGGGAACTAGTAATGGCAACATACAGCGCGTACACCGATAAACTCATCTTT.

Regarding this clone: A far bigger clonotype differs at one base, so this is likely a read error. Other nucleotide sequences in the sample specify the same CDR3. This chain connects TRDV2 to TRDJ3, with 10 bases lining up with TRDD3. Germline CDR1 is GEAIGNYY and CDR2 is EKD. The CDR3 runs 16 residues. DNA of the CDR3: TGTGCCTGTGACGTACTGGGGGATTGGGACACCCGGCAGATGTTTTTC. Protein sequence: CACDVLGDWDTRQMFF.

A few counts support this clone. Since a much larger clone is just one base distant, this may be a read error. Other DNA sequences of this sample code for an identical CDR3. The CDR3, as DNA: TGCGCCTACTGGGCTTTGACAGCACAACTCTTCTTT. Translation: CAYWALTAQLFF. The chain has TRDV2 and TRDJ2; TRDD3 might be the D (6 bases). This CDR3 has 12 amino acids. The V gene's germline CDR1 is GEAIGNYY and CDR2 EKD.

This clone was seen only a few times. TCRdb's protein and the translated DNA diverge at residue 3; the protein reported here is the translation of the DNA. This chain links TRDV2 with TRDJ3; a possible D gene is TRDD3 (6 bases). Germline CDR1 and CDR2: GEAIGNYY and EKD. The CDR3 is 19 amino acids. CDR3 residues: CARDTWGSKSSWDTRQMFF. The CDR3 coding sequence is TGTGCCCGTGACACCTGGGGATCGAAAAGCTCCTGGGACACCCGACAGATGTTTTTC.